The 6 T cell receptor beta chains below come from one sample, sequenced in a study of a mutant IDH1 vaccine in newly diagnosed glioma. Some clones are missing from TCRdb's copy, which holds only in-frame ones; the method was immunoSEQ multiplex PCR. Of about 92,000 clones detected, around 82% appear once; the ten largest clones hold under 8%. Noted time point: baseline, week 1 (first vaccination visit). Treatment denoted: pre-vaccination baseline after standard-of-care therapy. The sample here was PBMCs, taken from a glioma patient treated with radiotherapy, temozolomide or both. These receptors came from a woman aged 45-60 years with glioma.

This sequence joins TRBV9 and TRBJ2-3, with no clear D. The V gene's germline CDR1 is SGDLS and CDR2 YYNGEE. This CDR3 has 16 amino acids. The V end was cut by 1 base, the J end by 0 bases, with 12 bases between. The CDR3 sequence is CASSVPPDPSTDTQYF. For the CDR3, the DNA is TGTGCCAGCAGCGTACCTCCAGATCCTAGCACAGATACGCAGTATTTT.

The J gene is TRBJ2-5, the V gene TRBV7-9; D is undetermined. CDR1 and CDR2 from the germline V gene are SEHNR and FQNEAQ (reference sequence). The CDR3 runs 15 residues. V was shortened by 2 bases and J by 5 bases, with 15 bases between the two germline ends. CDR3 in DNA: TGTGCCAGCAGCTTATTAGGCAGCCCGAGGGAGACCCAGTACTTC. It translates to CASSLLGSPRETQYF. Full variable domain (missing parts from reference TRBV7-9 and TRBJ2-5): DTGVSQNPRHKITKRGQNVTFRCDPISEHNRLYWYRQTLGQGPEFLTYFQNEAQLEKSRLLSDRFSAERPKGSFSTLEIQRTEQGDSAMYLCASSLLGSPRETQYFGPGTRLLVL.

The chain is built from TRBV4-3 and TRBJ1-1, with D perhaps TRBD1 (6 bases). V lost 4 bases and J 5 bases, leaving 14 bases between the germline ends. Germline assignment: CDR1 LGHNA and CDR2 YSLEER. This CDR3 has 14 amino acids. The CDR3, as DNA: TGCGCCAGCAGCCGATCAACAGGGAGTACTGAAGCTTTCTTT. This sequence encodes CASSRSTGSTEAFF.

The rearrangement links TRBV12-5 to TRBJ1-5; D gene uncertain. V was pared by 6 bases and J by 9 bases, with 12 bases between. The CDR3 consists of 12 residues. The germline CDR1 and CDR2 sequences are LGHNT and FRNRAP. The CDR3 region has the DNA TGTGCTAGTGGCCCTCCGGGTGGGCCCCAGCATTTT. It specifies CASGPPGGPQHF.

V and J are TRBV6-1 and TRBJ1-1; D is unresolved. The CDR3 runs 14 residues. Trimming removed 10 bases at V and 1 base at J, with 16 bases between. Germline CDR1 is MNHNS and CDR2 is SASEGT. The CDR3, as DNA: TGTGCCACAGGACTACTAATCCCGAACACTGAAGCTTTCTTT. It yields the protein CATGLLIPNTEAFF.

This clone was recorded a few times. The V and J genes are TRBV19 and TRBJ1-2, with a possible D match to TRBD1 (6 bases). From germline, CDR1 is LNHDA and CDR2 SQIVND (reference sequence). The V end lost 9 bases, the J end lost 2 bases, and 10 bases lay between the germline ends. This CDR3 comprises 12 residues. Written as DNA, the CDR3 is TGTGCCAGCCAAACAGGGAACTATGGCTACACCTTC. Residues: CASQTGNYGYTF.